The rows below give T cell receptor beta chains drawn from one sample of a study of technical replicates of blood from a few donors. Using immunoSEQ multiplex PCR, the repertoire was profiled, and TCRdb retains in-frame clones only, with some absent. Counted here are about 74,000 clones, 90% to 97% occurring once; the ten biggest clones make up under 0.4%. The sequencing sample was made of T cells isolated from PBMCs. All receptors derive from a human donor in good health. The CDR3 runs from the conserved cysteine through the conserved F or W.

J gene,V gene,CDR3 protein
TRBJ2-2,TRBV5-4,CASSLGVAGELFF
TRBJ1-2,TRBV29-1,CSGFQGDYGYTF
TRBJ2-1,TRBV11-2,CASSLTGEGNEQFF
TRBJ1-1,TRBV7-2,CASSYMNTEAFF
TRBJ1-2,TRBV7-9,CASSYPGVMDYTF
TRBJ2-1,TRBV18,CASSPADASGRYYNEQFF
TRBJ2-6,TRBV7-8,CASSQWTSASGANVLTF
TRBJ2-3,TRBV11-1,CASSAAGRRTDTQYF
TRBJ2-1,TRBV9,CASSVDWQGAYEQFF
TRBJ1-2,TRBV7-3,CASSFNLLTAPDNYGYTF
TRBJ2-7,TRBV2,CASSLHPATYEQYF
TRBJ2-4,TRBV5-1,CASSLGLAGAKNIQYF
TRBJ2-2,TRBV7-3,CASSSNGGNTGELFF
TRBJ1-2,TRBV27,CASSTGQGYGYTF
TRBJ1-5,TRBV28,CASSLVGLGQPQHF
TRBJ1-2,TRBV19,CASSPSHLRGNGYTF
TRBJ2-5,TRBV20-1,CTAVKLETQYF
TRBJ2-3,TRBV27,CASSFLWAGLAGDADTQYF
TRBJ1-1,TRBV25-1,CASSEMARTEAFF
TRBJ2-7,TRBV6-1,CASSDLGPYEQYF
TRBJ1-5,TRBV7-2,CASSLATGGGNQPQHF
TRBJ2-2,TRBV7-7,CASSLAATGELFF
TRBJ1-1,TRBV6-5,CASSYWGQSNTEAFF
TRBJ1-1,TRBV6-1,CASSKQGSTEAFF
TRBJ2-5,TRBV25-1,CASSERGSQETQYF
TRBJ2-2,TRBV27,CASRRGTGELFF
TRBJ1-3,TRBV9,CASSVDLSGNTIYF
TRBJ2-5,TRBV6-1,CASKAGALETQYF
TRBJ2-7,TRBV5-1,CASSPGGQGNYEQYF
TRBJ2-1,TRBV10-3,CAIGTRDEQFF
TRBJ2-1,TRBV5-1,CASSLALAGGNEQFF
TRBJ2-7,TRBV27,CASSLGGATYEQYF
TRBJ1-2,TRBV10-3,CAITTGGGDGYTF
TRBJ1-1,TRBV7-9,CASSLVGARGMNTEAFF
TRBJ2-7,TRBV6-6,CASSYGGTDEQYF
TRBJ2-1,TRBV5-1,CASSFRRLAVDNEQFF
TRBJ2-3,TRBV7-3,CASSFSGTSTDTQYF
TRBJ1-1,TRBV30,CASQSQGVTEAFF
TRBJ2-5,TRBV9,CASSGRQGNVETQYF
TRBJ1-1,TRBV5-4,CASSFGETEAFF
TRBJ2-7,TRBV5-1,CASTGSWDLADPSYEQYF
TRBJ2-5,TRBV27,CASSWTSWGGQYF
TRBJ1-1,TRBV25-1,CASRRDYGVTEAFF
TRBJ2-1,TRBV7-3,CASSRTRSSYNEQFF
TRBJ1-2,TRBV6-1,CASTDRYGYTF
TRBJ2-5,TRBV7-2,CASSLGWLEETQYF
TRBJ2-2,TRBV19,CASIPGQGPSGELFF
TRBJ2-5,TRBV5-1,CASSRDSLQETQYF
TRBJ2-5,TRBV11-3,CASSLGPRTQYF
TRBJ1-1,TRBV2,CASWGQLNTEAFF
TRBJ1-5,TRBV19,CASSMGQGRNQPQHF
TRBJ2-7,TRBV28,CASSRLLAGTASYEQYF
TRBJ2-7,TRBV30,CAWSIRTGDEQYF
TRBJ1-2,TRBV4-3,CASSQDNLDRGYGYTF
TRBJ2-5,TRBV2,CASSDLPGARETQYF